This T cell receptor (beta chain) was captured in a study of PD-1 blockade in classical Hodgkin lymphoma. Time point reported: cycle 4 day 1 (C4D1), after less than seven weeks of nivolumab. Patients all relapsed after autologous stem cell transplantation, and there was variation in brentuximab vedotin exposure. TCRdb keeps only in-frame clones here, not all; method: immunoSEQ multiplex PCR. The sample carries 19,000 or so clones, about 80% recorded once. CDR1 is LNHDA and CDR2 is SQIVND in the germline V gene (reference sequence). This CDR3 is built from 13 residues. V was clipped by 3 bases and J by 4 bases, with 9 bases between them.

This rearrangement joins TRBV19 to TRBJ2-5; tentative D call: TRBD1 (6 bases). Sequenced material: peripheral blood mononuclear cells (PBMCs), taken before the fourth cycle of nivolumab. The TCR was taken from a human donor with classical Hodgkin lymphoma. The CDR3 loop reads CASSITGLETQYF. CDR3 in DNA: TGTGCCAGTAGTATCACAGGGCTAGAGACCCAGTACTTC. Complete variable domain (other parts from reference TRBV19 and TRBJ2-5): DGGITQSPKYLFRKEGQNVTLSCEQNLNHDAMYWYRQDPGQGLRLIYYSQIVNDFQKGDIAEGYSVSREKKESFPLTVTSAQKNPTAFYLCASSITGLETQYFGPGTRLLVL.